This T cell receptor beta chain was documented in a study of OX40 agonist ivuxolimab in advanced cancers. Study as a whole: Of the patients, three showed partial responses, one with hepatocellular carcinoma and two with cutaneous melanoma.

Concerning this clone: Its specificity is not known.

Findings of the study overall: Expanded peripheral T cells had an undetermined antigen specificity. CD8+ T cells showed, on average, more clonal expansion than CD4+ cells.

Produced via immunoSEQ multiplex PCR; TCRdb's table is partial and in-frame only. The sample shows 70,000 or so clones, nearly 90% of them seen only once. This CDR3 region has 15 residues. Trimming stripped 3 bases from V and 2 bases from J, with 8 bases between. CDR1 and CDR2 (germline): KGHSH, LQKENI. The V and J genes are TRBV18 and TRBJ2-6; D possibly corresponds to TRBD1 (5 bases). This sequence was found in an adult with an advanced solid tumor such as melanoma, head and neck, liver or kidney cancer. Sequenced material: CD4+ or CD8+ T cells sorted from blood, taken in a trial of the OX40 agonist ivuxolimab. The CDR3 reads CASSPDSTGANVLTF. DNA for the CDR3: TGTGCCAGCTCACCCGACAGTACTGGGGCCAACGTCCTGACTTTC.